These 4 T cell receptor beta chains originate from one sample sequenced in a study of cytomegalovirus exposure and HLA in healthy donors. The PCR contained 60 Vbeta and 13 Jbeta primers. The method was immunoSEQ multiplex PCR; TCRdb's version includes in-frame clones alone and lacks a portion of them. The profile shows 170,000 or so clones, over 70% of them singletons. The sequencing sample was made of PBMCs. These TCRs come from a man in his forties in good health and CMV-seronegative.

This clone has only a few counts. This sequence joins TRBV5-7 and TRBJ2-7, with 9 bases lining up with TRBD1. TRBV5-7 is an open reading frame, and its role is uncertain. The CDR3 spans 15 residues. The ends lost 2 bases at V and 6 bases at J; junction bases unmatched: 9. The CDR3 DNA sequence: TGTGCCAGCAGCTTACATTCTTGGACAGGGGTCGAGCAGTACTTC. As protein: CASSLHSWTGVEQYF.

The chain recombines TRBV4-1 with TRBJ2-2; D is ambiguous. The CDR3 spans 13 residues. Per germline, CDR1 MGHRA and CDR2 YSYEKL. Trimming removed 3 bases from V and 5 bases from J, with 7 bases in between. The CDR3 protein is CASSQTRTGELFF. The DNA for the CDR3 is TGCGCCAGCAGCCAGACGCGGACCGGGGAGCTGTTTTTT.

The V gene is TRBV6-5, the J gene TRBJ2-7; D not resolved. The ends were cut back, 0 bases at V and 10 bases at J, with 7 bases in the middle. The CDR3 is made up of 11 amino acids. Germline CDR1 reads MNHEY; CDR2 reads SVGAGI. The CDR3: CASSYSRVQYF. CDR3 nucleotide sequence: TGTGCCAGCAGTTACTCCCGGGTACAGTACTTC.

The genes are TRBV7-8 and TRBJ2-7; 9 bases fit TRBD2. The junction had 8 bases not matched to a gene; V was cut back by 5 bases and J by 0 bases. CDR3 length equals 16 residues. CDR1 SGHVS and CDR2 FQNEAQ come from the germline V gene. CDR3 amino acids: CASSHSGTSYSYEQYF. CDR3 coding DNA: TGTGCCAGCAGCCACTCCGGGACTAGCTACTCCTACGAGCAGTACTTC. The full variable domain, completed using reference TRBV7-8 and TRBJ2-7, is GAGVSQSPRYKVAKRGQDVALRCDPISGHVSLFWYQQALGQGPEFLTYFQNEAQLDKSGLPSDRFFAERPEGSVSTLKIQRTQQEDSAVYLCASSHSGTSYSYEQYFGPGTRLTVT.